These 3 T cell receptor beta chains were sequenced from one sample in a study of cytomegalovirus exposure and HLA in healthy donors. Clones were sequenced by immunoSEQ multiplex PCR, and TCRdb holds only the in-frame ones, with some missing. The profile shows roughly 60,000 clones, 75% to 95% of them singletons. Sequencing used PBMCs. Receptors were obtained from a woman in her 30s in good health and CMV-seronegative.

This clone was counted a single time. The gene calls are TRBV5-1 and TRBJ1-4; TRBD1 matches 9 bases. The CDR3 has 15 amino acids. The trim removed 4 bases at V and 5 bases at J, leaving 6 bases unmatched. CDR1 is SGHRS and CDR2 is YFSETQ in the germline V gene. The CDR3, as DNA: TGCGCCAGCAGCCTTACCGGGACAGGGAATGAAAAACTGTTTTTT. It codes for CASSLTGTGNEKLFF.

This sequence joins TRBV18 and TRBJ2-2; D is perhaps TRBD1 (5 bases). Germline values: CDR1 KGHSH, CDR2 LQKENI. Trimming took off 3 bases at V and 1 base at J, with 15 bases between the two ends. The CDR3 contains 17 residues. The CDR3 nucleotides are TGTGCCAGCTCACCCTCAGCTTTCGGACAGAACACCGGGGAGCTGTTTTTT. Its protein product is CASSPSAFGQNTGELFF.

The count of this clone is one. CDR3 DNA: TGTGCCAGCAGCCCGAGACAGGGTAGGGATTCCTACAATGAGCAGTTCTTC. Amino acid sequence: CASSPRQGRDSYNEQFF. The chain couples TRBV7-9 to TRBJ2-1, with 7 bases lining up with TRBD1. V gave up 5 bases and J gave up 1 base; unmatched junction bases: 11. The CDR3 totals 17 residues. CDR1 SEHNR and CDR2 FQNEAQ come from the germline V gene (reference sequence).